This TCR beta chain was recorded in a study of tumor-infiltrating lymphocytes in localized non-small cell lung cancer. Sequenced by immunoSEQ multiplex PCR; TCRdb stores in-frame clones only, minus some. The sample holds 15,000 to 20,000 clones, roughly 40% seen once. The germline gives CDR1 MNHEY, CDR2 SMNVEV (reference sequence). The V gene lost 8 bases and the J gene lost 4 bases, with 6 bases spanning the gap. The CDR3 has 11 residues. The chain is built from TRBV27 and TRBJ2-1; D gene uncertain. This clonotype originated in a human donor with non-small cell lung cancer. Sequenced: lung tumor tissue. The CDR3 loop is CASGKYNEQFF. CDR3 DNA: TGTGCCAGCGGTAAATACAATGAGCAGTTCTTC.